This TCR beta chain was documented in a study of blood T cell repertoires in COVID-19 (TCRdb year 2020). Background on the whole study: Samples covering the acute and convalescent phases of COVID-19 were provided by collaborators in the United States, Italy and Spain. The repertoires were made available in a free public database intended to serve as a resource for research on the immune response to SARS-CoV-2. The dataset comprised deeply sampled blood TCRbeta repertoires from subjects exposed to, actively infected with, or recovered from COVID-19. The samples were drawn from the first 160 participants of the ongoing ImmuneRACE study and from more than 1,000 subjects provided by 6 global collaborators. Where available, HLA class I and class II types were taken from metadata supplied by the sample provider and were not determined by assay-based typing. Nearly every sample came with metadata listing a de-identified subject ID, COVID-19 status, age in years and sex. The prospective study material was composed of cDNA or gDNA derived from T cells, B-cell-depleted T cells, or PBMCs.

Enrolling through a virtual design, the prospective study's participants ranged in age from roughly 18 to 95 years and lived across roughly 24 United States geographic areas. In the prospective study, cohorts were assigned on the basis of participant-reported clinical history obtained from a screening survey and a study questionnaire. Exposed participants had been in contact with someone with a PCR-confirmed or clinician-diagnosed COVID-19 case within 2 weeks of study entry. In the prospective study, whole blood, serum and a nasopharyngeal or oropharyngeal swab were collected from each participant by mobile phlebotomists. Prospective study participants could optionally give additional blood draws and questionnaires over an approximately 2-month period. Before DNA extraction, blood samples from the prospective study were shipped at room temperature or frozen. Worth noting for this clone: The antigen this receptor binds is unknown. No much larger clone is present one base from it, and per-base qualities are unavailable.

The immunoSEQ Assay, a bias-controlled multiplex PCR, was used to amplify TCRbeta CDR3 regions from genomic DNA. As for the authors' bioinformatics: Nucleated cell counts per sample were estimated from amplification of reference gene primers within the assay. Sequence reads were collapsed and filtered to measure the absolute abundance of every unique TCRbeta CDR3 rearrangement. Productive Simpson clonality was computed per sample as the square root of Simpson's diversity index over productive rearrangements. Sourced from immuneACCESS, this table was stored by TCRdb with only in-frame sequences that have V and J called. A share of the clones is absent; for the studies checked, an unresolved V gene accounts for under half, and the remainder has no known explanation. That table supplies the V and J calls and clone size; D and trimming were determined from the DNA. The sample table lists approximately 190,000 clones, around 84% of them with a count of one. The ten most abundant clones make up under 4% of the sample.

Sequences ENHRY (CDR1) and SYGVKD (CDR2) are obtained from the germline V gene. The CDR3, from cysteine to phenylalanine, totals 14 residues. CDR3 DNA is the only sequence kept; it has 42 bases, read in frame from the first base. V gives up 6 bases and J gives up 2 bases, and the segment between their germline ends measures 11 bases. The study at large found these results: How much clinical and demographic metadata was included differed by source and by participant, and the metadata was provided uncurated.

The sequence links TRBV10-3 to TRBJ1-5; there is no confident call for the D gene. The receptor's source is a woman in her 30s who had been exposed to COVID-19. Sequenced sample: PBMCs or T cells enriched from blood (not recorded which). Here the CDR3 is given as CAISALRGNQPQHF. The nucleotide sequence reads TGTGCCATCAGCGCCTTAAGAGGCAATCAGCCCCAGCATTTT.